One and the same sample provided the 18 T cell receptor beta chains below, sequenced in a study of shared clonotypes between healthy human individuals. The protocol was immunoSEQ multiplex PCR, while the TCRdb copy is restricted to in-frame clones and leaves out a portion. The sample gives 500,000 to 550,000 clones, 90% to 97% of which show up once; about 0.068% is in the top ten. Sample: naive CD4+ T cells sorted from blood. Subset meaning: CD45RA+ positively selected. The source is a woman under 40 in good health.

V gene TRBV4-2 combines with J gene TRBJ1-1; no clear D gene. Between the trimmed V and J ends, which lost 1 base and 0 bases, there was a span of 18 bases. This CDR3 is built from 18 residues. In germline, CDR1 is LGHNA, CDR2 YNFKEQ. The CDR3 loop is CASSQGSAIGQLNTEAFF. As DNA, the CDR3 is TGTGCCAGCAGCCAAGGTTCGGCCATAGGTCAGTTGAACACTGAAGCTTTCTTT.

This clone occurred once. The chain uses TRBV21-1 and TRBJ2-2; the D call in the table, TRBD1, was not verified against the DNA. TRBV21-1 is given as a pseudogene. The CDR3 is 20 residues long. The CDR3 region is CASSNSSRQVIFLYTGELFF. The CDR3 DNA is TGTGCCAGCAGCAATAGTTCCCGACAGGTAATCTTTTTGTACACCGGGGAGCTGTTTTTT.

The chain uses TRBV5-6 and TRBJ1-1; D uncertain. CDR3 length: 14 residues. From germline, CDR1 is SGHDT and CDR2 YYEEEE. The V end was cut by 1 base, the J end by 7 bases, with 14 bases between. CDR3 residues: CASSLWGGLGEAFF. CDR3 nucleotides: TGTGCCAGCAGCTTGTGGGGTGGGTTGGGTGAAGCTTTCTTT. The entire variable domain, with the rest obtained from reference TRBV5-6 and TRBJ1-1, is as follows: DAGVTQSPTHLIKTRGQQVTLRCSPKSGHDTVSWYQQALGQGPQFIFQYYEEEERQRGNFPDRFSGHQFPNYSSELNVNALLLGDSALYLCASSLWGGLGEAFFGQGTRLTVV.

The rearrangement uses TRBV7-9 and TRBJ1-2; D is undetermined. This CDR3 has 13 amino acids. Trimming left V 5 bases short and J 1 base short, with 8 bases between. CDR1 SEHNR and CDR2 FQNEAQ come from the germline V gene (reference sequence). The CDR3 nucleotides are TGTGCCAGCAGCGTGGACTATAACTATGGCTACACCTTC. This encodes CASSVDYNYGYTF.

In DNA form, the CDR3 reads TGTGCCAGTAGTAGGCCTGGGGTACGGGAGCAGTACTTC. This sequence encodes CASSRPGVREQYF. The V and J genes are TRBV19 and TRBJ2-5; D is perhaps TRBD2 (6 bases). From germline, CDR1 is LNHDA and CDR2 SQIVND (reference sequence). The V end lost 4 bases, the J end lost 11 bases, and 17 bases lay between the germline ends. This CDR3 is built from 13 residues.

The rearrangement uses TRBV29-1 and TRBJ2-3; possible D gene TRBD1, 6 bases. Germline-derived CDR1 and CDR2 are SQVTM and ANQGSEA. The ends were cut back, 6 bases at V and 2 bases at J, with 12 bases in the middle. The CDR3 is 13 residues long. The CDR3 loop reads CSVPGQLTDTQYF. CDR3 sequence (DNA): TGCAGCGTACCCGGACAGCTCACAGATACGCAGTATTTT.

The V gene is TRBV6-6, the J gene TRBJ2-7, with TRBD1 identical over 7 bases. This CDR3 is built from 13 residues. V lost 6 bases and J lost 5; bases outside the gene matches: 7. Germline V gene data show CDR1 as MNHNY and CDR2 as SVGAGI (reference sequence). CDR3 sequence (DNA): TGTGCCAGCAGAAAAGGGGGCACGGACGAGCAGTACTTC. As protein: CASRKGGTDEQYF.

The chain combines TRBV7-8 with TRBJ1-2; D ambiguous. With 1 base removed from V and 5 bases from J, the gap between germline ends came to 11 bases. CDR3 length: 14 amino acids. Germline V gene sequence: CDR1 SGHVS, CDR2 FQNEAQ. Here the CDR3 DNA reads TGTGCCAGCAGCTTAGACTGGACGGAGTATGGCTACACCTTC. As protein: CASSLDWTEYGYTF.

The chain uses TRBV7-9 and TRBJ1-5; TRBD1 is a possible D gene (5 bases). The CDR3 is 15 amino acids. Germline-derived CDR1 and CDR2 are SEHNR and FQNEAQ (reference sequence). Trimming removed 5 bases from V and 3 bases from J, with 14 bases in between. The CDR3 DNA reads as TGTGCCAGCAGCCCAGCGGGGGTTTCCAATCAGCCCCAGCATTTT. Amino acid sequence: CASSPAGVSNQPQHF.

The chain combines TRBV28 with TRBJ1-6; TRBD1 matches at 7 bases. Per the germline V gene, CDR1 is MDHEN and CDR2 is SYDVKM. Trimming at V came to 1 base and at J to 7 bases, leaving 4 bases not matched to a gene. The CDR3 has 15 amino acids. In DNA, the CDR3 is TGTGCCAGCAGTTTATTGGCAGGGGGAAATTCACCCCTCCACTTT. Its protein product is CASSLLAGGNSPLHF.

The V and J genes are TRBV5-1 and TRBJ2-3; 9 bases are shared with TRBD2. Germline V gene data show CDR1 as SGHRS and CDR2 as YFSETQ. This CDR3 region has 17 residues. The V gene end was trimmed by 0 bases and the J gene end by 3 bases; junction bases not matched to a gene: 8. The CDR3 region is CASSLVLSREGTDTQYF. DNA for the CDR3: TGCGCCAGCAGCTTGGTTCTCTCGCGGGAGGGGACAGATACGCAGTATTTT.

This chain connects TRBV30 to TRBJ2-2; no firm D call. The CDR3 spans 14 residues. V lost 0 bases to trimming and J lost 7 bases, with 12 bases between them. CDR1 and CDR2 (germline): GTSNPN, SVGIG (reference sequence). CDR3 protein: CAWSVRPYGGELFF. The CDR3, as DNA: TGTGCCTGGAGTGTACGGCCTTACGGCGGGGAGCTGTTTTTT.

The chain joins TRBV6-4 to TRBJ2-2, with TRBD2 matching over 10 bases. The CDR3 contains 15 residues. CDR1 and CDR2 (germline): MRHNA, SNTAGT. The V segment lost 5 bases and the J segment 2 bases; nucleotides outside the gene matches: 2. The CDR3 DNA follows: TGTGCCAGCAGTTGGACTAGCGGCAACACCGGGGAGCTGTTTTTT. It yields the protein CASSWTSGNTGELFF.

V and J are TRBV18 and TRBJ2-3; 7 nucleotides match TRBD2. The germline V gene encodes CDR1 KGHSH and CDR2 LQKENI. The CDR3 runs 17 residues. V shed 3 bases and J 0 bases; nucleotides not matched to a gene: 9. CDR3 protein: CASSPQLAGTSTDTQYF. CDR3 nucleotide sequence: TGTGCCAGCTCACCCCAGTTAGCGGGTACTAGCACAGATACGCAGTATTTT. Complete variable domain (other parts from reference TRBV18 and TRBJ2-3): NAGVMQNPRHLVRRRGQEARLRCSPMKGHSHVYWYRQLPEEGLKFMVYLQKENIIDESGMPKERFSAEFPKEGPSILRIQQVVRGDSAAYFCASSPQLAGTSTDTQYFGPGTRLTVL.

The count of this clone is one. This chain joins TRBV19 and TRBJ1-1, with unresolved D. Trimming removed 6 bases at V and 5 bases at J, with 13 bases between. The CDR3 covers 13 residues. CDR1 and CDR2 (germline): LNHDA, SQIVND (reference sequence). CDR3 protein: CASRTAWETEAFF. DNA for the CDR3: TGTGCCAGTAGGACGGCCTGGGAGACTGAAGCTTTCTTT.

This chain links TRBV6-1 with TRBJ1-3; no firm D call. Trimming cost V 1 base and J 4 bases, with 11 bases left between them. The CDR3 length is 15 residues. The germline gives CDR1 MNHNS, CDR2 SASEGT. The CDR3 sequence is CASSEDYISGNTIYF. The CDR3 bases are TGTGCCAGCAGTGAAGACTACATCTCCGGAAACACCATATATTTT.

The gene calls are TRBV5-6 and TRBJ2-3; perhaps TRBD2 as D (6 bases). The germline V gene encodes CDR1 SGHDT and CDR2 YYEEEE. The CDR3 is made up of 12 amino acids. The V gene lost 4 bases and the J gene lost 5 bases, with 8 bases spanning the gap. DNA for the CDR3: TGTGCCAGCAGCCCGGGGGTAGATACGCAGTATTTT. Amino acid sequence: CASSPGVDTQYF. Full variable domain (outside the CDR3, taken from reference TRBV5-6 and TRBJ2-3): DAGVTQSPTHLIKTRGQQVTLRCSPKSGHDTVSWYQQALGQGPQFIFQYYEEEERQRGNFPDRFSGHQFPNYSSELNVNALLLGDSALYLCASSPGVDTQYFGPGTRLTVL.

V is TRBV29-1 and J is TRBJ1-3; 8 nucleotides match TRBD1. Germline-derived CDR1 and CDR2 are SQVTM and ANQGSEA. The length of the CDR3 is 16 residues. Trimming at V came to 0 bases and at J to 2 bases, leaving 6 bases not matched to a gene. CDR3 nucleotides: TGCAGCGTTGAAGATCTGAGACAGGGGACTGGAAACACCATATATTTT. It translates to CSVEDLRQGTGNTIYF.